Listed here are 3 T cell receptor beta chains from one sample, sequenced in a study of shared clonotypes between healthy human individuals. Sequenced by immunoSEQ multiplex PCR; TCRdb stores in-frame clones only, minus some. The table shows around 620,000 clones, with approximately 96% occurring only once. Terminally differentiated effector memory CD45RA+ cells were left out of the naive CD8 fraction, which was CD45RO-negative and positively selected for CCR7. What was sequenced was naive CD8+ T cells sorted from blood. The receptors were sampled from a woman aged 25 to 39 in good health.

The chain has TRBV7-9 and TRBJ1-2; D gene unclear. Deletions cut 2 bases from V and 6 bases from J, with 10 bases between. Per germline, CDR1 SEHNR and CDR2 FQNEAQ (reference sequence). The CDR3 extends over 13 amino acids. The CDR3 region has the DNA TGTGCCAGCAGCTTAATGGGTCTCGATGGCTACACCTTC. Its translation: CASSLMGLDGYTF. Full variable domain (remainder filled in from reference TRBV7-9 and TRBJ1-2): DTGVSQNPRHKITKRGQNVTFRCDPISEHNRLYWYRQTLGQGPEFLTYFQNEAQLEKSRLLSDRFSAERPKGSFSTLEIQRTEQGDSAMYLCASSLMGLDGYTFGSGTRLTVV.

The V call is TRBV19, the J call TRBJ2-1, with 13 bases matching TRBD2. The CDR3 is made up of 15 amino acids. Germline-derived CDR1 and CDR2 are LNHDA and SQIVND (reference sequence). J was trimmed by 7 bases and V by 4 bases; bases with no gene match: 4. The CDR3 spells CASSRTSGRGNEQFF. Written as DNA, the CDR3 is TGTGCCAGTAGTAGAACTAGCGGGAGGGGAAATGAGCAGTTCTTC.

The chain carries TRBV4-1 and TRBJ2-1; tentative D call: TRBD2 (6 bases). The CDR3 consists of 14 residues. V lost 4 bases, J lost 5 bases, and 12 bases lay in between. Looked up from germline, CDR1 is MGHRA and CDR2 is YSYEKL. CDR3 in amino acids: CASSPLGGDNEQFF. DNA for the CDR3: TGCGCCAGCAGCCCTCTCGGAGGGGACAATGAGCAGTTCTTC.